Here is one T cell receptor (beta chain) with its context. The antigen this receptor binds is unknown. No base qualities exist here, and no much larger clone lies one base off it. In total, 600 or so healthy bone marrow donors made up the cohort. All cohort members were sampled while nominally healthy, although unrecorded immune exposures were likely present. The donor was CMV seropositive and was included in the group of some 290 seropositive cohort members. A peripheral blood sample was collected from each donor, and TCR beta sequencing was performed on peripheral blood mononuclear cells. Genomic DNA was extracted from the blood cell samples with the Qiagen DNeasy Blood Extraction Kit. The sample belongs to a study of cytomegalovirus exposure and HLA in healthy donors (dated by TCRdb to the late 2010s). In terms of the full investigation: An earlier analysis of 587 of the donors reported about 290 Gb of sequence data and 100 million to 130 million unique TCR beta sequences from around 200 million T cells. An early release covering roughly 580 HLA-typed donors comprised about 300 gigabases of sequencing data and around 80 million unique TCR sequences. Of the roughly 400 genotyped donors, over 80% were placed in the genetic ancestry cluster associated with self-reported Caucasian donors. The aim of the study was to test whether cataloging public T cell receptors could identify signatures of past pathogen exposure. The T cell repertoires of under 750 subjects were profiled by immunosequencing and related to cytomegalovirus serostatus. A separate validation cohort of roughly 120 different subjects was used in addition to the roughly 700-subject first cohort. To predict cytomegalovirus infection status, the study brought together high-throughput TCR immunosequencing, statistical association of individual TCRs with disease status, and machine learning. In a later analysis, previously published TCR beta repertoires from fewer than 750 donors were re-analyzed and high-resolution HLA genotyping was added so that TCR occurrence patterns could be studied. Rather than drawing on any new phenotypic data, the later analysis identified candidate immune exposures from TCR beta sequences and the way those sequences occurred across donors. In an earlier analysis of several hundred of the donors, high-throughput TCR beta sequencing was used to judge whether each TCR beta V gene segment behaved as functional or pseudogenic. Donor age, sex, ethnicity and CMV serostatus were compiled together with the repertoire data. In a later genetic analysis, genome-wide SNP genotypes for about three fifths of the roughly 670 donors were used, and that subset was treated as a discovery cohort. Every discovery cohort repertoire had been produced on one sequencing platform. HLA typing covered class I and class II loci at four-digit resolution. Typing coverage differed by locus: A, B, C, DRB1 and DQB1 were typed in about 620-640 donors, DQA1 in 522, DPA1 in some 610, and DPB1 in 472. Five DR-DQ haplotypes were handled as single units for association and clustering because linkage in the cohort was strong. On average, 235,054 unique TCR beta nucleotide sequences were sequenced per donor among 300 to 500 genotyped donors of the cohort, with roughly a sixth of those sequences being non-productive. The full study reports these points: Immune exposure information for the cohort was limited to CMV serostatus. In a later analysis, HLA-associated TCR beta chains showed more clonal expansion and lower generation probabilities than non-associated chains that were equally common. The study listed 164 TCR beta chains as associated with cytomegalovirus. At a false discovery rate of 0.05, a later analysis linked 16,000 or so TCR beta sequences to specific HLA alleles. According to a later analysis, TCR association rates differed among HLA loci, with DRB1 alleles showing the most associated TCRs and HLA-C alleles showing the fewest. Linkage disequilibrium might explain the correlated functional status among segregating V segments, but an unknown experimental factor could not be ruled out. Sequencing depth was assumed to be roughly uniform across donors in the presence/absence analyses, though that assumption may not hold. HLA typing was unavailable for some donors at each locus, so association tests used only the typed subset. Because counts were too low, 15 to 20 rarely observed V segments, including chromosome 9 orphons, were excluded from the earlier analysis of around 640 of the donors. Some IMGT-functional V segments, including TRBV6-2 and TRBV6-3, could not be distinguished by the 87-base-pair reads and were therefore excluded. A further reported finding was that TCR beta sequences accurately predicted the HLA-A and HLA-B alleles for most subjects in the first cohort. An earlier analysis of around 600 of the donors showed that most TCR beta V segments appeared in productive rearrangements either about 90% or about 30% of the time, which broadly matched IMGT annotations. According to a later analysis, parvovirus B19, influenza, CMV and Epstein-Barr virus appeared linked to several top co-occurrence clusters. According to a later genetic analysis, donors in an Asian-associated ancestry cluster had fewer N-insertions in productive TCRs than the roughly 700-donor mean. A later genetic analysis associated a missense DCLRE1C variant with V-gene and J-gene trimming of TCR beta chains, and an independent cohort replicated the association. Cytomegalovirus status was reported to be diagnosed by the classifier with high specificity and sensitivity in both the original and validation cohorts. Across donors, most TCR sequences were observed very rarely, whereas some public TCRs were present in many individuals. In this cohort, only TCR beta chains were sequenced, and detectable features were limited by the absence of alpha or paired-chain data. Most CMV-associated TCR beta chains appeared to be HLA-restricted in a later analysis, and the HLA associations seemed to be driven largely by CMV exposure. A group of highly shared sequence variants was considered likely to be a technical artifact of the sequencing pipeline. Three of the identified cytomegalovirus-associated TCR beta chains were confirmed in vitro to be specific for cytomegalovirus antigens. Assigning TCR associations to individual alleles was difficult when HLA alleles, especially DR and DQ, strongly co-occurred. It was suggested by the authors that the approach could potentially be generalized to other disease states and immunological phenotypes.

The germline V gene sets CDR1 to SGHAT and CDR2 to FQNNGV. Reading from cysteine to phenylalanine, the CDR3 counts 15 amino acids. The DNA shown is the 45-base CDR3, in frame from base 1. Relative to germline, V is missing 6 bases and J is missing 3 bases, with 4 bases of the junction outside any gene match. The library was made by the immunoSEQ multiplex PCR assay. For the multiplex PCR, a mixture combining 60 forward primers for TCR Vbeta segments and 13 reverse primers for TCR Jbeta segments was used. The CDR3 region of rearranged TCR beta genes was amplified from genomic DNA by a multiplex PCR assay. On the Illumina HiSeq System, the amplified TCR beta libraries were sequenced as 87-base-pair reads. Per the authors' processing: In a later analysis, tens of millions of unique TCR beta chains were counted across the 500 to 850 repertoires, and about 9.9 million of these chains were shared by at least two donors. To remove PCR and sequencing errors, raw reads were error-corrected and collapsed into unique sequences using a nearest-neighbor algorithm that merged closely related sequences. Alignment of CDR3 sequences to IMGT reference sequences was used to assign V, D and J gene segments. For a sequence to be retained, at least a six-nucleotide match to both a V gene segment and a J gene segment was required. Rearrangements were called productive when the CDR3 lacked stop codons and stayed in frame with V and J; all others were non-productive. CDR3 was defined according to IMGT convention as the region running from the second conserved V-encoded cysteine to the conserved J-encoded phenylalanine. Sequences without an unambiguous match to a single V gene segment were excluded from the earlier analysis of approximately 600 of the donors. In an earlier analysis of 500 to 750 of the donors, V segments were called functional above 56.7% productive rearrangements and were called segregating when the between-donor standard deviation exceeded 5%. A statistical classification framework was developed to diagnose cytomegalovirus status using the catalog of TCR beta chain sequences. V and J gene assignment, in a later analysis, came from comparing TCR nucleotide sequences with IMGT/GENE-DB human TR gene sequences. In a later analysis, CDR3 sequences and most-parsimonious VDJ recombination scenarios were assigned using the TCRdist pipeline. In a later analysis, each TCR beta chain was defined by its CDR3 amino acid sequence together with its V-gene family, and reads lacking a unique V-gene family were excluded. A later analysis removed several hundred highly shared, low-generation-probability nucleotide sequences to deal with suspected cross-contamination and a sequencing artifact. In a later analysis, a clonal expansion index for each public chain was calculated from normalized within-repertoire ranks of inferred template counts. Generation probabilities in a later analysis came from a VDJ recombination model fitted to out-of-frame rearrangements, and those results were checked against IGoR. In a later analysis, hypergeometric tests were used to score TCR-TCR, TCR-HLA and TCR-CMV co-occurrence, with a repertoire-size bias correction applied to TCR pairs. In a later analysis, false discovery rates were estimated by permuting HLA or CMV assignments 20 times. A later analysis grouped co-occurring TCRs with DBSCAN, adding TCRdist sequence similarity when clustering within HLA-allele-positive subsets. Repertoires with fewer than 30,000 or more than 120,000 public chains were left out of co-occurrence clustering, as were five repertoires with anomalous nucleotide sharing. TCRdb limited this immuneACCESS table to in-frame rearrangements with V and J called. A share of clones is missing; checked studies link under half to unresolved V genes, and the rest is unexplained. V, J and clone size were drawn from that table, and D and trimming were deduced from the DNA. This sample lists some 190,000 clones; 77% were detected once. The ten biggest clones cover approximately 2.1% of the sample.

This clonotype was sampled from a woman younger than 45 in good health and CMV-seropositive. The material sequenced was PBMCs. This chain is built from TRBV11-2 and TRBJ2-1; 11 middle bases align to TRBD2. The CDR3 region has the sequence CASSRGLAGYNEQFF. The DNA sequence reads TGTGCCAGCAGTCGTGGACTAGCGGGCTACAATGAGCAGTTCTTC.